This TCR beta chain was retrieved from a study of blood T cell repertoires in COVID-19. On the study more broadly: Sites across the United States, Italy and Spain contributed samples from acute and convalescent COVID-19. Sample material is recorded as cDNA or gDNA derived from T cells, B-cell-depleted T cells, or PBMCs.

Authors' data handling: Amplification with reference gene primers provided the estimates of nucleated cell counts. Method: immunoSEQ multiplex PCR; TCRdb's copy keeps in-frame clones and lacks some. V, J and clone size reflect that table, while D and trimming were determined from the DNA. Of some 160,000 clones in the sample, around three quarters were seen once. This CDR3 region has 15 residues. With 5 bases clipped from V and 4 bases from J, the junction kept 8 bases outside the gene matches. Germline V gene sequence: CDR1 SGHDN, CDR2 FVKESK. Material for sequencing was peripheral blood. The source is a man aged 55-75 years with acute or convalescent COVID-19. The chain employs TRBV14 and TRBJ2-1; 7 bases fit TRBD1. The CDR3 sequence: CASSFRQGPYNEQFF. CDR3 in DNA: TGTGCCAGCAGCTTTCGACAGGGACCTTACAATGAGCAGTTCTTC.